This T cell receptor (beta chain) was documented in a study of graft-versus-host responses after intestinal transplantation (dated by TCRdb to the early 2020s). Background on the whole study: The transplants that recipients received were multivisceral, liver-intestinal, or isolated intestinal. All recipients received anti-thymocyte globulin induction followed by maintenance tacrolimus and steroids for around three years. After intestinal transplantation, graft-versus-host and host-versus-graft alloreactive T cell clones in the graft, circulation and bone marrow were tracked using bulk TCR-beta CDR3 sequencing. To identify alloreactive clones, pre-transplant mixed lymphocyte reaction products were sequenced and compared with unstimulated pre-transplant donor and recipient T cells. A cohort of some 24 intestinal transplant recipients, including one retransplant, was enrolled, and 3 patients lacking pretransplant specimens were excluded. A peak of at least 4% donor T cells among recipient peripheral blood mononuclear cells was the definition used for donor T cell macrochimerism. Rather than being sequenced by the commercial service, samples from a few later patients were sequenced in-house on an Illumina MiSeq and processed with MiXCR.

Overall study outcomes, separate from this receptor: In patients with donor T cell macrochimerism, the allografts had high GvH to HvG T cell clonal ratios. Conclusions were limited by the relatively low number and heterogeneity of intestinal transplant patients. GvH clones were detected in recipient bone marrow, and some of these GvH clones were observed earlier in ileal mucosa or blood, consistent with an intestinal mucosal origin. Early after transplant, peak levels of circulating GvH clones were found to be associated with declines in HvG clones.

In the first month after transplant, blood samples were collected up to 4 times, and after that at least monthly when available. The germline V gene (reference sequence) supplies CDR1 SGHNT and CDR2 YYREEE. From cysteine to phenylalanine, the CDR3 is 15 amino acids long. Just the 45-base CDR3 DNA is kept, in frame starting at base 1. Trimming costs V 4 bases and J 1 base, and their ends lie 14 bases apart. Library method: the immunoSEQ multiplex PCR assay. High-throughput TCR-beta CDR3 sequencing of genomic DNA from most patients was performed by Adaptive Biotechnologies. The study's own analysis went as follows. Adaptive's ImmunoSEQ software supplied the TCR sequencing data for under 20 patients, while MiXCR and VDJtools were used to process a few other patients. CDR3 nucleotide sequences shared by donor and recipient were removed because the origin of these sequences could not be assigned. To be classed as alloreactive, a clone needed at least 2-fold expansion over unstimulated cells and a minimum CFSE-low frequency of 0.002% (template counts) or 0.001% (read counts). Clones were considered mappable if detected in sequenced pre-transplant spleen, lymph node, or MLR CFSE-low populations of the donor or recipient. Cumulative frequency of alloreactive clones was calculated as a percentage of all sequences weighted by copy number. The immuneACCESS repertoire file appears here via TCRdb, limited to in-frame rearrangements. These files lack a portion of the clones; in checked studies, under half of the deficit traces to unresolved V genes, and the cause of the others is not known. V and J calls and clone size come straight from that table; D and trimming were deduced from the DNA. Recorded for this sample are fewer than 50,000 clones; roughly 91% of them occurred a single time. The top ten clonotypes cover roughly 4.5% of the sample.

In this sample, this clone turned up once. No antigen is known for it. Per-base quality was not reported, and no clone a single base away is much larger than it. This sequence originates from a human patient who received an intestinal transplant, so some T cells may come from the graft donor. Sequences were derived from PBMCs, sampled 524 days after transplant. Recombination connected TRBV5-4 to TRBJ2-5, with a weak D call of TRBD2 (6 bases match). The sequenced DNA: TGTGCCAGCAGCCCGGACTATTTTTCCCAAGAGACCCAGTACTTC. It is translated as CASSPDYFSQETQYF.